This T cell receptor beta chain was documented in a study of blood T cell repertoires in COVID-19 (TCRdb year 2020). Background for the entire study: Samples covering the acute and convalescent phases of COVID-19 were provided by collaborators in the United States, Italy and Spain. The prospective study material was composed of cDNA or gDNA derived from T cells, B-cell-depleted T cells, or PBMCs. Deeply sampled blood TCRbeta repertoires from subjects exposed to, actively infected with, or recovered from COVID-19 were included in the dataset. The repertoires were made available in a free public database intended to serve as a resource for research on the immune response to SARS-CoV-2. The samples were drawn from the first 160 participants of the ongoing ImmuneRACE study and from some 1,300 subjects provided by 6 global collaborators. The sample metadata nearly always contained a de-identified subject ID, COVID-19 status, age in years and sex. Where HLA class I and class II types were available, the types were taken from metadata supplied by the sample provider, not from assay-based typing.

Reading from cysteine to phenylalanine, the CDR3 counts 14 amino acids. The entry retains the CDR3 DNA only, 42 bases that are in frame from base 1. Taken from the germline V gene, the CDR1 and CDR2 loops are MNHEY and SVGAGI. The V end gives up 7 bases and the J end 5 bases, leaving 7 bases in the junction not matched to a gene. The immunoSEQ Assay, a bias-controlled multiplex PCR, was used to amplify TCRbeta CDR3 regions from genomic DNA. The source study handled its data this way. Nucleated cell counts per sample were estimated from amplification of reference gene primers within the assay. To quantify the absolute abundance of each unique TCRbeta CDR3 rearrangement, sequence reads were collapsed and filtered. For each sample, productive Simpson clonality was calculated as the square root of Simpson's diversity index across productive rearrangements. Imported from immuneACCESS, the table was reduced by TCRdb to in-frame sequences with V and J called. These copies leave out some clones; in studies compared against another copy, an unresolved V gene accounts for under half, and the cause of the remainder is not known. V, J and clone size derive from that table, while D and trimming were established from the DNA sequence. The table for this sample lists tens of thousands of clones; roughly 90% of them were counted only once. The ten largest clones capture roughly 42% of the sample.

The collaborating institutions used their own protocols to collect whole blood in K2EDTA tubes. For TCRbeta analysis, collaborator samples were shipped as frozen whole blood, as isolated PBMCs, or as DNA extracted from either sample type. Results and caveats for the whole study, not just this receptor: The amount of clinical and demographic metadata varied by source and participant and was provided uncurated.

To note about this clone: Its antigen is currently not known. No base-level quality is on record; no much larger clone is a single base apart.

This receptor was taken from a man in his sixties with active or convalescent COVID-19. This chain is built from TRBV6-5 and TRBJ1-4; 7 bases in between match TRBD1. The sample comprised peripheral blood. The nucleotides are TGTGCCAGCACCTCCGGGACAGTAAATGAAAAACTGTTTTTT. It codes for CASTSGTVNEKLFF.